Given below is one T cell receptor beta chain in context. Its antigen is still unknown. Sequencing templates came from extracted RNA that was reverse transcribed into cDNA. The assay was immunoSEQ multiplex PCR, and TCRdb's table has in-frame clones only and misses some. The table includes 190,000 or so clones, more than 45% detected once. Per the germline V gene, CDR1 is SGHVS and CDR2 is FQNEAQ. This CDR3 spans 13 amino acids. V gave up 1 base and J gave up 3 bases, with 6 bases separating them. This specimen comes from a study of CD8+ T cells in alopecia areata. Study-wide results and caveats: Lesional scalp, notably in alopecia totalis/universalis, had clonality above that of normal scalp.

The treatment was: oral pan-JAK inhibitor, 5-10 mg twice daily. The sequenced sample was CD4+ T cells sorted from blood, obtained at week 24, from a patient treated with tofacitinib. The TCR was taken from a human donor with alopecia areata. The chain employs TRBV7-8 and TRBJ2-5, with unresolved D. In DNA form, the CDR3 reads TGTGCCAGCAGCTTAGGGCCCGAAGAGACCCAGTACTTC. As protein: CASSLGPEETQYF.